Many counts were recorded for the clone carrying this T cell receptor (beta chain). These data originate in a study of breast tumors, draining lymph nodes, adjacent tissues. MiXCR, applied by TCRdb to the multiplex PCR reads, yields one record per CDR3 protein. The data hold 160,000 or so distinct CDR3 sequences, with 33% observed a single time. The lymph nodes were axillary draining lymph nodes from breast cancer patients. The TCR originated in a female donor with breast cancer. Some clones in this sample may be carry-over from other donors' samples. Material: axillary lymph node tissue.

The DNA of the CDR3 is TGTGCCAGCAGACAGGGGTATAACACAGATACGCAGTATTTT. The encoded protein is CASRQGYNTDTQYF. V is TRBV12-3 or TRBV12-4 and J is TRBJ2-3, with 7 bases fitting TRBD1. CDR3 size: 14 residues. V trimming: 6 bases; J trimming: 2 bases; junction bases outside the gene matches: 5.